The next 11 T cell receptor beta chains were all read from a single sample in a study of blood T cell repertoires in COVID-19. Sequenced by immunoSEQ multiplex PCR; TCRdb stores in-frame clones only, minus some. The repertoire holds about 59,000 clones, with 78% as singletons. The sample comprised peripheral blood. These receptors were collected from a man of 80 years or more with acute or convalescent COVID-19.

The chain links TRBV5-6 to TRBJ1-2; tentative D call: TRBD1 (5 bases). V was trimmed by 1 base and J by 4 bases, leaving 11 bases between them. The CDR3 consists of 14 residues. CDR1 and CDR2 from the germline V gene are SGHDT and YYEEEE. The CDR3 reads CASSLSQGAYGYTF. The CDR3 bases are TGTGCCAGCAGCTTGAGTCAGGGTGCCTATGGCTACACCTTC.

The chain employs TRBV12-3 or TRBV12-4 and TRBJ2-3; D is undetermined. The V and J ends lost 2 bases and 10 bases respectively, with 13 bases between them. The CDR3 is made up of 13 amino acids. The DNA of the CDR3 is TGTGCCAGCAGTTTATCCCCCGCTAATGCGCAGTATTTT. This gives the protein CASSLSPANAQYF.

In this sample, this clone turned up a few times. CDR3 in amino acids: CASSYQGAGRDGYTF. As DNA, the CDR3 is TGCGCCAGCAGTTACCAGGGGGCTGGACGCGATGGCTACACCTTC. V and J are TRBV5-1 and TRBJ1-2, with 8 bases matching TRBD1. The CDR3 extends over 15 amino acids. CDR1 and CDR2 from the germline V gene are SGHRS and YFSETQ. J gave up 6 bases and V 5 bases, and 12 bases lay outside the gene matches.

V gene TRBV2 combines with J gene TRBJ1-2; 10 bases are shared with TRBD1. Losses at the gene ends were 1 base for V and 2 bases for J; bases not matched to a gene: 4. This CDR3 has 16 residues. Germline values: CDR1 SNHLY, CDR2 FYNNEI. The CDR3 reads CASSEGGQGTNYGYTF. The CDR3 DNA reads TGTGCCAGCAGTGAAGGGGGACAGGGGACCAACTATGGCTACACCTTC.

The V gene is TRBV19, the J gene TRBJ1-4, with TRBD1 matching 9 bases. After removal of 3 bases from V and 7 bases from J, the junction contained 12 bases not matched to a gene. The CDR3 loop spans 17 amino acids. Germline V gene sequence: CDR1 LNHDA, CDR2 SQIVND (reference sequence). CDR3 nucleotide sequence: TGTGCCAGTAGTATCGAACTCCGGACAGGGGCCGGTGAAAAACTGTTTTTT. Translating it yields CASSIELRTGAGEKLFF.

This clone was picked up a small number of times. The V gene is TRBV5-1, the J gene TRBJ2-7; 13 positions match TRBD2. Germline CDR1 SGHRS, CDR2 YFSETQ. Trimming cost V 1 base and J 2 bases; bases outside gene matches: 3. This CDR3 has 16 residues. The CDR3 DNA sequence: TGCGCCAGCAGCTTGTCGGGACTAGCGGGGCCCTACGAGCAGTACTTC. It translates to CASSLSGLAGPYEQYF.

This clone was seen only a few times. The chain employs TRBV19 and TRBJ1-5; D might be TRBD1 (6 bases). V was trimmed by 5 bases and J by 2 bases, leaving 13 bases between them. There are 15 residues in the CDR3. CDR1 is LNHDA, CDR2 SQIVND, per germline (reference sequence). CDR3 loop: CASSSQGGGNQPQHF. Written as DNA, the CDR3 is TGTGCCAGTAGTTCACAGGGAGGGGGCAATCAGCCCCAGCATTTT.

The chain is built from TRBV5-4 and TRBJ2-3; no clear D gene. V was clipped by 0 bases and J by 1 base, with 9 bases between them. Germline-derived CDR1 and CDR2 are SGHNT and YYREEE (reference sequence). The CDR3 covers 15 residues. The CDR3 nucleotides are TGTGCCAGCAGCTTGGTACCCAGTCGCACAGATACGCAGTATTTT. Its translation is CASSLVPSRTDTQYF.

This clone was seen ten or more times. The chain links TRBV19 to TRBJ2-7; 7 bases line up with TRBD1. Per the germline V gene, CDR1 is LNHDA and CDR2 is SQIVND (reference sequence). This CDR3 has 14 amino acids. Trimming removed 4 bases from V and 3 bases from J; junction bases left unmatched: 6. The CDR3 sequence is CASSKKQGSYEQYF. CDR3 DNA: TGTGCCAGTAGTAAAAAACAGGGGAGCTACGAGCAGTACTTC.

The chain is built from TRBV5-1 and TRBJ2-1; 10 nucleotides match TRBD2. Germline lookup yields CDR1 SGHRS and CDR2 YFSETQ. V lost 2 bases to trimming and J lost 10 bases; unmatched junction nucleotides: 9. This CDR3 has 15 residues. CDR3 sequence: CASSLGSGGPGEQFF. CDR3 DNA: TGCGCCAGCAGCTTAGGTAGCGGGGGGCCGGGGGAGCAGTTCTTC.

This chain links TRBV19 with TRBJ2-2; 14 bases agree with TRBD2. This CDR3 has 17 residues. J was trimmed by 4 bases and V by 10 bases; bases with no gene match: 11. Germline assignment: CDR1 LNHDA and CDR2 SQIVND (reference sequence). This CDR3 reads CATRTSGGPSVTGELFF. The CDR3 DNA follows: TGTGCCACCCGGACTAGCGGGGGGCCCTCGGTCACCGGGGAGCTGTTTTTT. Supplemented by reference TRBV19 and TRBJ2-2, the full variable domain reads DGGITQSPKYLFRKEGQNVTLSCEQNLNHDAMYWYRQDPGQGLRLIYYSQIVNDFQKGDIAEGYSVSREKKESFPLTVTSAQKNPTAFYLCATRTSGGPSVTGELFFGEGSRLTVL.